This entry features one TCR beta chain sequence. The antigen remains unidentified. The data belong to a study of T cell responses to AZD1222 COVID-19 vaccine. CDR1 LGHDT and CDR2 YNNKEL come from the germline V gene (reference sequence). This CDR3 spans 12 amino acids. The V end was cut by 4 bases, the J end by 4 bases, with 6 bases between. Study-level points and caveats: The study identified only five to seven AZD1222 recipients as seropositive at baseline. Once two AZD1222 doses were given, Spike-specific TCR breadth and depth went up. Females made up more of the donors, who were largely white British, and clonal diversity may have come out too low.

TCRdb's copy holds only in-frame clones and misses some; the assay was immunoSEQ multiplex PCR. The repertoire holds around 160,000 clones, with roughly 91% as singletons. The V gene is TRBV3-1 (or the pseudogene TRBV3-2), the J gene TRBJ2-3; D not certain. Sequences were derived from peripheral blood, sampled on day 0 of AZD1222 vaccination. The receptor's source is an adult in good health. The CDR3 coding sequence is TGTGCCAGCAGCCGGAGACCAGATACGCAGTATTTT. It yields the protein CASSRRPDTQYF.